The 13 T cell receptor beta chains below come from one sample, sequenced in a study of T cell responses to AZD1222 COVID-19 vaccine. The method was immunoSEQ multiplex PCR; TCRdb's version includes in-frame clones alone and lacks a portion of them. The repertoire includes some 130,000 clones, 80% to 90% of them detected once, and about 8% sits in the top ten. This material consisted of peripheral blood, taken on day 0 of AZD1222 vaccination. These receptors were collected from an adult in good health.

The chain links TRBV10-3 to TRBJ1-5; D gene unclear. Between the trimmed V and J ends, which lost 2 bases and 3 bases, there was a span of 5 bases. This CDR3 is 13 amino acids long. The germline V gene encodes CDR1 ENHRY and CDR2 SYGVKD. CDR3 region: CAISEGYNQPQHF. CDR3 in DNA: TGTGCCATCAGTGAGGGATACAATCAGCCCCAGCATTTT.

The gene calls are TRBV27 and TRBJ2-2; the D is unclear. This CDR3 contains 13 residues. The germline CDR1 and CDR2 sequences are MNHEY and SMNVEV (reference sequence). The ends were cut back, 1 base at V and 4 bases at J, with 4 bases in the middle. The CDR3 loop is CASSLWPTGELFF. CDR3 DNA: TGTGCCAGCAGTTTATGGCCCACCGGGGAGCTGTTTTTT.

The chain couples TRBV28 to TRBJ1-5; D possibly corresponds to TRBD1 (6 bases). V lost 1 base and J 6 bases, leaving 13 bases between the germline ends. The CDR3 is 15 amino acids. Germline V gene lookup returns CDR1 MDHEN and CDR2 SYDVKM. CDR3 sequence: CASSLSGGRIQPQHF. The CDR3 DNA reads as TGTGCCAGCAGTTTATCGGGGGGGCGAATTCAGCCCCAGCATTTT.

The rearrangement joins TRBV5-1 to TRBJ2-5, with no clear D. The CDR3 extends over 15 amino acids. V lost 4 bases and J lost 2, with 15 bases in between. Per germline, CDR1 SGHRS and CDR2 YFSETQ. CDR3 loop: CASSLSGLEQETQYF. DNA of the CDR3: TGCGCCAGCAGCCTATCGGGTCTCGAACAAGAGACCCAGTACTTC.

The rearrangement joins TRBV6-5 to TRBJ2-7; the D is unclear. The germline V gene has CDR1 MNHEY and CDR2 SVGAGI. The CDR3 is made up of 14 amino acids. Trimming took off 4 bases at V and 0 bases at J, with 10 bases between the two ends. The CDR3 DNA reads as TGTGCCAGCAGTTTCGCGCGGAGCTCCTACGAGCAGTACTTC. It translates to CASSFARSSYEQYF.

This clone appeared once. This chain joins TRBV2 and TRBJ1-5, with a weak D call TRBD1 (5 bases). This CDR3 contains 14 residues. Trimming pared 6 bases from V and 3 bases from J, leaving 12 bases between. CDR1 and CDR2 from the germline V gene are SNHLY and FYNNEI. The CDR3 DNA reads TGTGCCAGCAGCCGAGGGGTTTACAATCAGCCCCAGCATTTT. Its translation: CASSRGVYNQPQHF.

A few counts support this clone. The rearrangement links TRBV7-9 to TRBJ1-2; D gene uncertain. The CDR3 covers 13 residues. Germline V CDR1 and CDR2: SEHNR, FQNEAQ (reference sequence). The ends were cut back, 3 bases at V and 4 bases at J, with 9 bases in the middle. CDR3 loop: CASSFPTSYGYTF. CDR3 DNA sequence: TGTGCCAGCAGCTTTCCCACTTCCTATGGCTACACCTTC.

The chain recombines TRBV11-2 with TRBJ2-7, with 7 bases that match TRBD2. The ends lost 5 bases at V and 1 base at J; junction bases unmatched: 14. The CDR3 is made up of 17 amino acids. CDR1 is SGHAT and CDR2 is FQNNGV in the germline V gene. CDR3 sequence reads: CASSTPMAAGPSYEQYF. The CDR3 DNA reads as TGTGCCAGCAGCACCCCGATGGCAGCGGGACCATCCTACGAGCAGTACTTC.

The chain links TRBV3-1 (or the pseudogene TRBV3-2) to TRBJ2-5, with a weak D call TRBD1 (5 bases). Per germline, CDR1 LGHDT and CDR2 YNNKEL (reference sequence). The CDR3 has 16 residues. The germline V and J ends were trimmed by 1 base and 5 bases, with 17 bases remaining between them. The CDR3 protein is CASSQVQGLFYETQYF. CDR3 nucleotide sequence: TGTGCCAGCAGCCAAGTTCAGGGTCTATTCTATGAGACCCAGTACTTC.

The rearrangement uses TRBV19 and TRBJ1-2; D gene unclear. Germline-derived CDR1 and CDR2 are LNHDA and SQIVND (reference sequence). CDR3 size: 15 residues. Trimming cost V 1 base and J 0 bases, with 9 bases left between them. Written as DNA, the CDR3 is TGTGCCAGTAGTATAGCCCAGACCGCTAACTATGGCTACACCTTC. Translating it yields CASSIAQTANYGYTF.

V is TRBV28 and J is TRBJ2-1; 7 bases are a match to TRBD1. Germline assignment: CDR1 MDHEN and CDR2 SYDVKM. CDR3 size: 13 residues. The V and J ends lost 7 bases and 6 bases, in that order; junction bases with no gene match: 6. This CDR3 is CASMGQNINEQFF. The CDR3 nucleotides read TGTGCCAGCATGGGACAGAATATCAATGAGCAGTTCTTC.

The chain uses TRBV6-5 and TRBJ1-2, with D possibly TRBD1 on 6 matching bases. Trimming stripped 6 bases from V and 7 bases from J, with 12 bases between. This CDR3 contains 12 residues. Germline assignment: CDR1 MNHEY and CDR2 SVGAGI. CDR3 protein: CASSPTGIGYTF. Here the CDR3 DNA reads TGTGCCAGCAGCCCCACAGGGATTGGCTACACCTTC.

The chain employs TRBV30 and TRBJ1-3, with TRBD1 as a possible D gene (5 bases). The V end lost 8 bases, the J end lost 0 bases, and 17 bases lay between the germline ends. The CDR3 loop spans 15 amino acids. Germline assignment: CDR1 GTSNPN and CDR2 SVGIG (reference sequence). The CDR3 spells CAGTIGAPSGNTIYF. The CDR3 region has the DNA TGTGCCGGGACTATTGGGGCCCCCTCTGGAAACACCATATATTTT.